This T cell receptor (beta chain) emerged from a study of CD8 T cells in Susac syndrome. This clonotype was counted a few times. With random hexamers, 0.5 to 1 ug RNA was reverse transcribed. Coverage of TCR beta CDR3 amplification by immunoSEQ multiplex PCR extended to 54 Vbeta and 13 Jbeta. TCRdb independently ran MiXCR on the immunoSEQ multiplex PCR reads; one entry per CDR3 protein. The sample contains some 180,000 distinct CDR3 sequences, about 95% of which appear only once. This clonotype originated in a human donor in good health. The sample was CD4+ T cells from PBMCs.

CDR3 amino acids: CASSQGAGGSYEQYF. In DNA form, the CDR3 reads TGTGCCAGCAGCCAGGGAGCGGGAGGGAGTTACGAGCAGTACTTC. The chain recombines TRBV3-1 with TRBJ2-7, with 10 bases identical to TRBD2. Looked up from germline, CDR1 is LGHDT and CDR2 is YNNKEL (reference sequence). This CDR3 contains 15 residues. V shed 3 bases and J 4 bases; nucleotides not matched to a gene: 6.